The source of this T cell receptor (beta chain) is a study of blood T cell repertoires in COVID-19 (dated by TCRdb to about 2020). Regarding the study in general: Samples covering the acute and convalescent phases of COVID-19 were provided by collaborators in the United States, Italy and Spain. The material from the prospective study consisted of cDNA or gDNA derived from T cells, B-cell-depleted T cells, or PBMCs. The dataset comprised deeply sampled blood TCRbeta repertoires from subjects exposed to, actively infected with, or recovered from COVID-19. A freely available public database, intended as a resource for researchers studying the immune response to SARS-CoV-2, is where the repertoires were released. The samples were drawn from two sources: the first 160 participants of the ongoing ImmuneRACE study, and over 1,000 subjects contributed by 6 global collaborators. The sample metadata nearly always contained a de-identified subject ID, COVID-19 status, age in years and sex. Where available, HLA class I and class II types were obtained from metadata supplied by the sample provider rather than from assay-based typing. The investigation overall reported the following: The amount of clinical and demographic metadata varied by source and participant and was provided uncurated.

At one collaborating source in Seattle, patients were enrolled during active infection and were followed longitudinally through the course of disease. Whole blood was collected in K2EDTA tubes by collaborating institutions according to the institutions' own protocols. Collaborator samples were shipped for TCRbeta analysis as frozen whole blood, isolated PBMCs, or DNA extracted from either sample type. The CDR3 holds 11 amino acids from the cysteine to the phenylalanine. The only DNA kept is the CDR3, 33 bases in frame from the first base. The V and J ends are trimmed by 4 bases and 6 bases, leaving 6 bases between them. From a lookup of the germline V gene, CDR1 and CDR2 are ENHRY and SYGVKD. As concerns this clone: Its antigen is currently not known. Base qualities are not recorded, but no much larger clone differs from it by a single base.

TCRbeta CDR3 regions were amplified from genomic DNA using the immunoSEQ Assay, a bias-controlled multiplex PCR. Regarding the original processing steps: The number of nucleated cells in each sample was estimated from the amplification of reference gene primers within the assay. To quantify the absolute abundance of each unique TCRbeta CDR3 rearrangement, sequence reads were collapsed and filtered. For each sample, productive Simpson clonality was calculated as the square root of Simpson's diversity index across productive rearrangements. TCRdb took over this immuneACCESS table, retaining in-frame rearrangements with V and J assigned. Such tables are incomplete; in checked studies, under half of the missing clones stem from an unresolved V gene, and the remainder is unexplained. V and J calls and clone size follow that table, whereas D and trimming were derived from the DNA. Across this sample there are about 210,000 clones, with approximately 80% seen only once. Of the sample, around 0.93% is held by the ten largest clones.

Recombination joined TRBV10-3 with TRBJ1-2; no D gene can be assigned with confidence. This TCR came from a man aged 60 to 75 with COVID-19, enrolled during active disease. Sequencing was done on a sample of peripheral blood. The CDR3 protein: CAISGENGYTF. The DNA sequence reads TGTGCCATCAGTGGGGAGAATGGCTACACCTTC.